The 3 T cell receptor beta chains below come from one sample, sequenced in a study of shared clonotypes between healthy human individuals. Libraries were prepared by immunoSEQ multiplex PCR; TCRdb keeps only in-frame clonotypes and omits some of them. The sample yields about 110,000 clones, about 63% seen once. Sequences were obtained from memory CD8+ T cells sorted from blood. As for subset: CD45RO+ cells pooled with CCR7-negative TemRA cells. The source is a young woman in good health.

The chain couples TRBV13 to TRBJ2-7; perhaps TRBD2 as D (6 bases). The CDR3 totals 13 residues. Trimming removed 5 bases at V and 5 bases at J, with 13 bases between. The germline CDR1 and CDR2 sequences are PRHDT and FYEKMQ (reference sequence). The chain's CDR3 is CASSKRLVHEQYF. Written as DNA, the CDR3 is TGTGCCAGCAGCAAACGACTAGTCCACGAGCAGTACTTC.

This chain links TRBV25-1 with TRBJ2-6; 7 bases match TRBD1. Trimming at V came to 4 bases and at J to 0 bases, leaving 3 bases not matched to a gene. The CDR3 length is 16 residues. CDR1 is MGHDK and CDR2 is SYGVNS in the germline V gene. CDR3 sequence: CASSGDSTSGANVLTF. The DNA of the CDR3 is TGTGCCAGCAGTGGGGACAGTACCTCTGGGGCCAACGTCCTGACTTTC.

V gene TRBV23-1 combines with J gene TRBJ2-7; 7 bases align to TRBD1. TRBV23-1 is an ORF; its function is uncertain. This CDR3 contains 17 residues. The ends lost 7 bases at V and 2 bases at J; junction bases unmatched: 17. The CDR3 sequence: CASTLNPGTAPPYEQYF. DNA of the CDR3: TGCGCCAGCACTTTAAACCCGGGGACAGCCCCTCCCTACGAGCAGTACTTC.